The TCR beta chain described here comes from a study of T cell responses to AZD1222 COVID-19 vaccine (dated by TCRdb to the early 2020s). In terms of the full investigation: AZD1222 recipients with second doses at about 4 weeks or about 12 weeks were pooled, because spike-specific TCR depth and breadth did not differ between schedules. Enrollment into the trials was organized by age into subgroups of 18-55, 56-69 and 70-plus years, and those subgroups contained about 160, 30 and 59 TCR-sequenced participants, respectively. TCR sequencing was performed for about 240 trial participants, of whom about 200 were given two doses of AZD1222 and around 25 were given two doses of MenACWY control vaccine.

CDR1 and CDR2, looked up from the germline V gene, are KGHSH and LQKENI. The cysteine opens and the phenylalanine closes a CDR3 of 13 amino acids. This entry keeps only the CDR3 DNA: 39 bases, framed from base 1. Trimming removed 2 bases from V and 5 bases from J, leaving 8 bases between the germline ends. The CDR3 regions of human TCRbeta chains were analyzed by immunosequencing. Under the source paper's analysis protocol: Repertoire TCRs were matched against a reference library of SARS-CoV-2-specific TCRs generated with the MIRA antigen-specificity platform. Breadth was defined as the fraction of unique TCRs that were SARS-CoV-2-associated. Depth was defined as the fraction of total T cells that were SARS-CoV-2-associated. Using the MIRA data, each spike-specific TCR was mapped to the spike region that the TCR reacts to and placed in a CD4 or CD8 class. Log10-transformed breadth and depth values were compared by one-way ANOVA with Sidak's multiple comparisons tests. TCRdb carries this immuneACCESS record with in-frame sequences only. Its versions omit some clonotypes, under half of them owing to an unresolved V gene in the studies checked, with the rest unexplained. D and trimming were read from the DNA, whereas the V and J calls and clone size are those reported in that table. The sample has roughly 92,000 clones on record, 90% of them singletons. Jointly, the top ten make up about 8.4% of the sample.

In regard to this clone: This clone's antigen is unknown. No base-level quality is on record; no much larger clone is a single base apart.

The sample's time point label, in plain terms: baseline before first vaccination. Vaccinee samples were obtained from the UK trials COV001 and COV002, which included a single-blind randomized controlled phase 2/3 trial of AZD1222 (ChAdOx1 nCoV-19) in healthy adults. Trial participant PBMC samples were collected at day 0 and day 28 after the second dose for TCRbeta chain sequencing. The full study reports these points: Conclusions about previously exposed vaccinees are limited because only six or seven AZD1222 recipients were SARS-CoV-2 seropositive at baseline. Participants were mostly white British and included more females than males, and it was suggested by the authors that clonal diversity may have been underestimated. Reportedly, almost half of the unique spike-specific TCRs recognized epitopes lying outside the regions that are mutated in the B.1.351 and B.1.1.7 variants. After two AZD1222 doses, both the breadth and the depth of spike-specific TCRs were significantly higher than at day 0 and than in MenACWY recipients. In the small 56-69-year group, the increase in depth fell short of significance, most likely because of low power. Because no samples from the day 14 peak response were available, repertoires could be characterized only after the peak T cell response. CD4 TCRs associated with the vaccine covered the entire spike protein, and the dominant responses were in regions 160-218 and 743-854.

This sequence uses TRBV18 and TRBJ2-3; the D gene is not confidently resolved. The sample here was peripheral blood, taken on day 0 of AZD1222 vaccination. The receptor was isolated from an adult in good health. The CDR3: CASSPNLEDTQYF. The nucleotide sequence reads TGTGCCAGCTCACCAAATCTGGAAGATACGCAGTATTTT.